This T cell receptor (beta chain) was profiled in a study of blood T cells in healthy people across ages. The V gene's germline CDR1 is DFQATT and CDR2 SNEGSKA (reference sequence). This CDR3 spans 15 amino acids. V lost 6 bases and J lost 2, with 19 bases in between. Combining a sample-barcoded 5' primer with a J-beta primer mix, a second PCR ran for roughly 7 to 12 cycles. TCRdb called the 5' RACE reads again in MiXCR, with one record for every CDR3 protein. The sample has hundreds of thousands of distinct CDR3 sequences; 22% are singletons. Sequenced: blood. The J gene is TRBJ1-1, the V gene TRBV20-1; D call uncertain. This receptor was identified in a man in his sixties or seventies in good health. Here the CDR3 DNA reads TGCAGTGCCGCCCTCTCCACGGGAGTCAACACTGAAGCTTTCTTT. Its translation is CSAALSTGVNTEAFF.